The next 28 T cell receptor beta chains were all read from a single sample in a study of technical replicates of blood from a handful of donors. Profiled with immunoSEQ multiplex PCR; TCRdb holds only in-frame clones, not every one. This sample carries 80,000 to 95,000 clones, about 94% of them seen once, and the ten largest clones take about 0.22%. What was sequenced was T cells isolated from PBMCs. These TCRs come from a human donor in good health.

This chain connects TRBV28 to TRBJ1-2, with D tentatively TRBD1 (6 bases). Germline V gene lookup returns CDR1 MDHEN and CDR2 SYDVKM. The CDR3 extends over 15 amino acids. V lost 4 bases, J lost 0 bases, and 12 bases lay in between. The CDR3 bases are TGTGCCAGCAGTTCCGGGGAGGGGGCTAACTATGGCTACACCTTC. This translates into CASSSGEGANYGYTF.

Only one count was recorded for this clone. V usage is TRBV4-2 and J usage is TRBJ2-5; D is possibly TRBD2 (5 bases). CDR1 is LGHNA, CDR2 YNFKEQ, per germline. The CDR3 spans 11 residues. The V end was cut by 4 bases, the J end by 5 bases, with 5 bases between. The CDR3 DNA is TGTGCCAGCAGCCGGGAGGAGACCCAGTACTTC. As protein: CASSREETQYF.

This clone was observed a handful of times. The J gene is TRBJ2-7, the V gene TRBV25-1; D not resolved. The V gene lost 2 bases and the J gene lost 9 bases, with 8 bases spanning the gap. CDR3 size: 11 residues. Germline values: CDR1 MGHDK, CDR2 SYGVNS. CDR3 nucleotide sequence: TGTGCCAGCAGTGAAGACACCCGGCAGTACTTC. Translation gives CASSEDTRQYF.

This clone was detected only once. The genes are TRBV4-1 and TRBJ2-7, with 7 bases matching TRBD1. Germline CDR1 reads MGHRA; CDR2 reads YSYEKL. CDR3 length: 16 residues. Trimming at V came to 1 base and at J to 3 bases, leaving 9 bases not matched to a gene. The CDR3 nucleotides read TGCGCCAGCAGCCAAGTTCCGGGACAGACAAACTACGAGCAGTACTTC. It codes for CASSQVPGQTNYEQYF.

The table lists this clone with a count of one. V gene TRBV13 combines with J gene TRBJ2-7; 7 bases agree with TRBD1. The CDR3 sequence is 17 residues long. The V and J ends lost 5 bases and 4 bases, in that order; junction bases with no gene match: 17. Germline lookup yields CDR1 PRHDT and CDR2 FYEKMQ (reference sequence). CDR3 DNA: TGTGCCAGCAGCCCGACGGACAGGTTGGAACAACCGTACGAGCAGTACTTC. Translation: CASSPTDRLEQPYEQYF. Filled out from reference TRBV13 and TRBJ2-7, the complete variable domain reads AAGVIQSPRHLIKEKRETATLKCYPIPRHDTVYWYQQGPGQDPQFLISFYEKMQSDKGSIPDRFSAQQFSDYHSELNMSSLELGDSALYFCASSPTDRLEQPYEQYFGPGTRLTVT.

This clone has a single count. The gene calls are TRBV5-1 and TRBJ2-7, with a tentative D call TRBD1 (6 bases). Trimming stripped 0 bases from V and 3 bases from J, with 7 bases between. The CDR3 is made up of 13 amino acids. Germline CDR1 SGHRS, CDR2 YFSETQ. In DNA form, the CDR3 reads TGCGCCAGCAGCTTGGAGGACAGCTACGAGCAGTACTTC. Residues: CASSLEDSYEQYF.

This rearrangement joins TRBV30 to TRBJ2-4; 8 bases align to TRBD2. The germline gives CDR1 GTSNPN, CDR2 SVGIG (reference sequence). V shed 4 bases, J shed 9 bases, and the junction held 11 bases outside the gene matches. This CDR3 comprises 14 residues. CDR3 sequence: CAWNFGGGAGIQYF. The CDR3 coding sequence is TGTGCCTGGAATTTCGGGGGGGGCGCAGGCATTCAGTACTTC.

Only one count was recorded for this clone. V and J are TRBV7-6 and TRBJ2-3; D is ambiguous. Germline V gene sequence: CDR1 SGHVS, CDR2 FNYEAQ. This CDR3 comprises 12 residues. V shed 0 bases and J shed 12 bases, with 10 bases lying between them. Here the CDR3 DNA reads TGTGCCAGCAGCTTAGCCGACCAGGAACAGTATTTT. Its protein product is CASSLADQEQYF.

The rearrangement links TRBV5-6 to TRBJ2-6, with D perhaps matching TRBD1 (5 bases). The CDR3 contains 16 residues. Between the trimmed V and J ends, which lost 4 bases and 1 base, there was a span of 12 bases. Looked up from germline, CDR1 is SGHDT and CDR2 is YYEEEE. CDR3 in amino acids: CASSPLTDSGANVLTF. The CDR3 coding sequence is TGTGCCAGCAGCCCCCTGACAGATTCTGGGGCCAACGTCCTGACTTTC.

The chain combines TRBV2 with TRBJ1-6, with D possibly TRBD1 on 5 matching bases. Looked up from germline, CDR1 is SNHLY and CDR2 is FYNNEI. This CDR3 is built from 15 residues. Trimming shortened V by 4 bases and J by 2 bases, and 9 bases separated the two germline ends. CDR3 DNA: TGTGCCAGCAGTGTTACAGGCCCCTATAATTCACCCCTCCACTTT. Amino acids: CASSVTGPYNSPLHF.

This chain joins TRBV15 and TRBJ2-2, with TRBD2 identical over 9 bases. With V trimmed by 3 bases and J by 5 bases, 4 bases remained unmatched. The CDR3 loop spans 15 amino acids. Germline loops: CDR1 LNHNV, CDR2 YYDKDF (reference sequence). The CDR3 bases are TGTGCCACCAGCAGGCGGGAGGGACGGACCGGGGAGCTGTTTTTT. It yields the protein CATSRREGRTGELFF.

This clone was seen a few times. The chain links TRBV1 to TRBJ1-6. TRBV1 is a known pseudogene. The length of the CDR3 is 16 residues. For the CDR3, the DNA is TGCACCAGCAGCCATTCGTTCATCCGGGTGTTCTCACCCCTCCACTTT. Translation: CTSSHSFIRVFSPLHF.

The CDR3 DNA is TGTGCCAGCAGCGAAACAGGGACAACGGCGGATACGCAGTATTTT. Encoded protein: CASSETGTTADTQYF. V gene TRBV9 combines with J gene TRBJ2-3, with a possible D match to TRBD1 (6 bases). Trimming took off 3 bases at V and 6 bases at J, with 17 bases between the two ends. CDR3 length: 15 residues. CDR1 is SGDLS, CDR2 YYNGEE, per germline.

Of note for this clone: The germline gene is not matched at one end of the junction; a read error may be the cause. CDR3 coding DNA: TGCGCCAGCACCTTGACAGGGAACCCAGATACGCAGTATTTT. Residues: CASTLTGNPDTQYF. This chain joins TRBV5-1 and TRBJ2-3, with 7 bases identical to TRBD1. The CDR3 spans 14 residues. From germline, CDR1 is SGHRS and CDR2 YFSETQ.

CDR3 region: CASSPEEASLAKNIQYF. In DNA, the CDR3 is TGTGCCAGCAGCCCCGAAGAAGCATCGCTAGCCAAAAACATTCAGTACTTC. The J gene is TRBJ2-4, the V gene TRBV7-9; D is unclear. The CDR3 is 17 residues long. Looked up from germline, CDR1 is SEHNR and CDR2 is FQNEAQ (reference sequence). V was trimmed by 5 bases and J by 0 bases, leaving 17 bases between them.

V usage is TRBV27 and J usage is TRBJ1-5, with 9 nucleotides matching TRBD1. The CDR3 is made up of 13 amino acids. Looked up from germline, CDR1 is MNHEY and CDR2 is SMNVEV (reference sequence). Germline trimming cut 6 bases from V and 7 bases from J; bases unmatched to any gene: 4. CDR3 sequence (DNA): TGTGCCAGCAGCTTGACAGGGGGGCAGCCCCAGCATTTT. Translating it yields CASSLTGGQPQHF.

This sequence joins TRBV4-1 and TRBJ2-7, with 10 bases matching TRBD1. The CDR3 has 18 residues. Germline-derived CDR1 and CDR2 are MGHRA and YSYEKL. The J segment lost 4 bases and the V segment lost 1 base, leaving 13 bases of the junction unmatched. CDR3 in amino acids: CASSQGPRRQGAGYEQYF. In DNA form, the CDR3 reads TGCGCCAGCAGCCAAGGCCCTCGCCGACAGGGGGCGGGATACGAGCAGTACTTC.

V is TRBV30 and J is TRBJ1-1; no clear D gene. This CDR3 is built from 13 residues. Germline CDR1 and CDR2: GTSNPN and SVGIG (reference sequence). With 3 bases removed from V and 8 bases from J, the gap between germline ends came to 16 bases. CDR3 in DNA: TGTGCCTGGAGGGATCCGGGGTGGGAAGAAGCTTTCTTT. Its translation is CAWRDPGWEEAFF.

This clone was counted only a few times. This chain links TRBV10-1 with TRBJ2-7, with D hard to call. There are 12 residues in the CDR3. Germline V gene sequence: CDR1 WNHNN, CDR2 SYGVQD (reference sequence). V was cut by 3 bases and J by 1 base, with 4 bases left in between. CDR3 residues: CASSDQSYEQYF. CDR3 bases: TGCGCCAGCAGTGACCAATCCTACGAGCAGTACTTC.

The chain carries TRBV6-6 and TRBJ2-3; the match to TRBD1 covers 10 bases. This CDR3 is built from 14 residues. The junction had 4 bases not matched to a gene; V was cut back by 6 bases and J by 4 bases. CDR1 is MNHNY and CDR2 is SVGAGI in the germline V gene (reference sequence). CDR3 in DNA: TGTGCCAGCAGAGACAGGGGGCTGGCAGATACGCAGTATTTT. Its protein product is CASRDRGLADTQYF.

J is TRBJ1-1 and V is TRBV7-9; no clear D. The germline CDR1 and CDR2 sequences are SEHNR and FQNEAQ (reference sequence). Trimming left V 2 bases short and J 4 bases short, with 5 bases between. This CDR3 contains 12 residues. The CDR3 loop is CASSLTGTEAFF. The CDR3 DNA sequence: TGTGCCAGCAGCTTAACTGGCACTGAAGCTTTCTTT.

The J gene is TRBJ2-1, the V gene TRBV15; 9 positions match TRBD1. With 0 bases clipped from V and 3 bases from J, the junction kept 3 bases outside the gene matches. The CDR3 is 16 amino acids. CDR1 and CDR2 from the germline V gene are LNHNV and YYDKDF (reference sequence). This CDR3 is CATSRDGTGLYNEQFF. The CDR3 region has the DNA TGTGCCACCAGCAGAGATGGGACAGGGCTCTACAATGAGCAGTTCTTC.

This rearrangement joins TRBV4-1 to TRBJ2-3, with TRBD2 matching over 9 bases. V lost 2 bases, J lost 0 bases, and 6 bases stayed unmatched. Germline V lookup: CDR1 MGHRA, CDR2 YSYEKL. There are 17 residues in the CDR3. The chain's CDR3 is CASSQPASGDSTDTQYF. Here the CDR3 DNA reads TGCGCCAGCAGCCAACCAGCTAGCGGGGATAGCACAGATACGCAGTATTTT.

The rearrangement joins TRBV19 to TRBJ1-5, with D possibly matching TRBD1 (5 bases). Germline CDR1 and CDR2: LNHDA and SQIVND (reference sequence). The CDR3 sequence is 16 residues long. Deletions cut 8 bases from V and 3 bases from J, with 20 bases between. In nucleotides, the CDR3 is TGTGCCAGTTCCGAACCACGACAGCGAACCAATCAGCCCCAGCATTTT. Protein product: CASSEPRQRTNQPQHF.

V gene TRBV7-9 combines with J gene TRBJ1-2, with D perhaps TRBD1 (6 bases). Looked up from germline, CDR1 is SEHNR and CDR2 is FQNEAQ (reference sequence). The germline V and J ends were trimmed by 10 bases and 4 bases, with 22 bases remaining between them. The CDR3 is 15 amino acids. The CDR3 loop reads CATIRAGALGYGYTF. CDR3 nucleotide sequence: TGTGCCACCATCCGGGCGGGGGCCCTGGGCTATGGCTACACCTTC. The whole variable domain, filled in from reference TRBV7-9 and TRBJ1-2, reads DTGVSQNPRHKITKRGQNVTFRCDPISEHNRLYWYRQTLGQGPEFLTYFQNEAQLEKSRLLSDRFSAERPKGSFSTLEIQRTEQGDSAMYLCATIRAGALGYGYTFGSGTRLTVV.

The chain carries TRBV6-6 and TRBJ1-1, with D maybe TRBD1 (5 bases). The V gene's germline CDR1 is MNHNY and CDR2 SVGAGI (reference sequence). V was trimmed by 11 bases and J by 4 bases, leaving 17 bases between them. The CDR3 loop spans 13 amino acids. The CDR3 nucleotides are TGTGCCTCAAAGGCGGGGGATCGCACTGAAGCTTTCTTT. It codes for CASKAGDRTEAFF.

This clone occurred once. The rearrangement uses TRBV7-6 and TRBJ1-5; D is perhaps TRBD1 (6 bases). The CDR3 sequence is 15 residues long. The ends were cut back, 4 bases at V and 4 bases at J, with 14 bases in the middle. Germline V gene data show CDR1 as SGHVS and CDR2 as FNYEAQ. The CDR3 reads CASSWTAGSNQPQHF. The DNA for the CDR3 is TGTGCCAGCAGCTGGACAGCAGGCTCGAATCAGCCCCAGCATTTT.

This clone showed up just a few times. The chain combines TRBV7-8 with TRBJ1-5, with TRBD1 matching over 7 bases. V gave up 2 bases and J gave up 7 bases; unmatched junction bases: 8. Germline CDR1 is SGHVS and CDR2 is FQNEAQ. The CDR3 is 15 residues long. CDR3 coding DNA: TGTGCCAGCAGCTTAAAATTGACAGGGCGGCAGCCCCAGCATTTT. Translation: CASSLKLTGRQPQHF.